These T cell receptor beta chains were read from a single sample in a study of STAT3 mutations in large granular lymphocyte leukemia. Sequencing used immunoSEQ multiplex PCR; TCRdb keeps in-frame clones, though not all of them. The data show about 9,400 clones, about 88% seen once. The sequenced sample consisted of peripheral blood mononuclear cells. These receptors were taken from a man older than 75 with T-cell large granular lymphocyte leukemia. Some clones in this sample may be carry-over from other donors' samples. CDR3s leave out the opening cysteine and the closing phenylalanine or tryptophan. The D gene is left open where the match is weak. Where a row states a size, it is once, few, many or the class of an expanded clone; other rows omit it.

clone_size,j_call,d_call,v_call,cdr3_aa
once,TRBJ2-3,NA,TRBV4-3,ASSQAENTDTQY
NA,TRBJ2-7,NA,TRBV6-5,ASGTAYEQY
NA,TRBJ2-1,TRBD2,TRBV14,ASSPPSGEYNEQF
NA,TRBJ2-7,TRBD1,TRBV9,ASSVGVGGAGYEQY
NA,TRBJ2-7,NA,TRBV18,ASSPPDSVYEQY
NA,TRBJ2-7,NA,TRBV4-3,ASSSNPGGDSYEQY
NA,TRBJ2-7,TRBD1,TRBV7-9,ASSLRGLRGRYEQY
NA,TRBJ1-1,TRBD1,TRBV30,AWSVGTGGNTEAF
NA,TRBJ2-7,NA,TRBV5-6,ASSLLAWDGSYEQY
NA,TRBJ1-1,NA,TRBV18,ASSPLNTEAF
NA,TRBJ1-2,NA,TRBV11-2,ASSLAGAGGYT
NA,TRBJ2-7,NA,TRBV28,ASGSDGTGVREQY
once,TRBJ2-3,NA,TRBV7-2,ASTAQRSDTQY
NA,TRBJ2-6,NA,TRBV6-5,ASSYSRRSGANVLT
NA,TRBJ2-2,TRBD1,TRBV7-2,ASSLRQGHTGELF
NA,TRBJ1-1,TRBD1,TRBV30,AWSPDRDTEAF
NA,TRBJ2-5,TRBD1,TRBV28,ATKTGAGQETQY
NA,TRBJ2-3,TRBD1,TRBV29-1,SVVTGAGTDTQY
NA,TRBJ1-5,TRBD1,TRBV30,AWSGDRGNQPQH
NA,TRBJ1-2,TRBD1,TRBV5-4,ASSLGQGQDYGYT
NA,TRBJ2-7,TRBD2,TRBV5-1,ASSFSGGAYEQY
NA,TRBJ2-7,TRBD1,TRBV11-2,ASSPTGTGGDEQY
NA,TRBJ2-3,NA,TRBV5-1,ASSLAQVTDTQY
NA,TRBJ2-7,TRBD2,TRBV7-9,ASSYSGGYSYEQY
once,TRBJ2-5,TRBD1,TRBV5-1,ASSLGGTGSETQY
NA,TRBJ2-7,NA,TRBV4-2,ASSQERGEQY
NA,TRBJ1-2,TRBD1,TRBV29-1,SVDYRTGGSVGGYT
NA,TRBJ2-7,NA,TRBV28,ASRERREQY
NA,TRBJ2-3,NA,TRBV30,AWTQFTGDTQY
NA,TRBJ1-2,TRBD1,TRBV5-5,ASSTLDRGGYT
once,TRBJ1-1,TRBD1,TRBV5-1,ASSLGGPGQGAF
NA,TRBJ1-5,NA,TRBV7-8,ASSTAYQENSNQPQH
NA,TRBJ2-7,NA,TRBV19,ASRAIYEQY
NA,TRBJ1-6,NA,TRBV30,AWSPRGRGSPLH
NA,TRBJ1-2,NA,TRBV30,AWSATVPYGYT
NA,TRBJ1-2,TRBD1,TRBV14,ASSQVQGYGYT
NA,TRBJ1-1,NA,TRBV5-4,ASSLVGKNTEAF
NA,TRBJ2-7,NA,TRBV4-1,ASSYGDSSYEQY
NA,TRBJ2-2,NA,TRBV19,ASSITEAGTGELF
NA,TRBJ1-5,NA,TRBV7-9,ASSSGNMNQPQH